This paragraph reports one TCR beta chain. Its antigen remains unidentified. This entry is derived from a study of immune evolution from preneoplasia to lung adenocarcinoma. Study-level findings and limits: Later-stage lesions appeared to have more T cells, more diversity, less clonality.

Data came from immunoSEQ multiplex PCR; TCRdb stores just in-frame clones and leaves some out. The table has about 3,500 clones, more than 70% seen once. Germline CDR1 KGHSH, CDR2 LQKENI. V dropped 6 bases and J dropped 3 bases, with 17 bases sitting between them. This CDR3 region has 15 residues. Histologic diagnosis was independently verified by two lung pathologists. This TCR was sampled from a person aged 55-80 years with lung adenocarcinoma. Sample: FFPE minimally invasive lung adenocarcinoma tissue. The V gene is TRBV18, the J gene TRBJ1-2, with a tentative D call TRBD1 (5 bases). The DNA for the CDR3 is TGTGCCAGCTCCGTCTTCTCCCGGGACCACTATGGCTACACCTTC. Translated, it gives CASSVFSRDHYGYTF.